This entry features one TCR beta chain sequence. What this receptor recognizes is not known. No base quality information exists; no much larger clone differs at one position. This specimen comes from a study of blood T cell repertoires in COVID-19 (dated by TCRdb to the early 2020s). As for the study more broadly: The collaborator samples originated in the United States, Italy and Spain and spanned the acute and convalescent phases of COVID-19. Deeply sampled blood TCRbeta repertoires from subjects exposed to, actively infected with, or recovered from COVID-19 were included in the dataset. A freely available public database, intended as a resource for researchers studying the immune response to SARS-CoV-2, is where the repertoires were released. The material from the prospective study consisted of cDNA or gDNA derived from T cells, B-cell-depleted T cells, or PBMCs. The samples were drawn from two sources: the first 160 participants of the ongoing ImmuneRACE study, and 1,000 to 1,500 subjects contributed by 6 global collaborators. Where HLA class I and class II types were available, the types were taken from metadata supplied by the sample provider, not from assay-based typing. A de-identified subject ID, COVID-19 status, age in years and sex were almost always included in the sample metadata. Overall study outcomes, separate from this receptor: The quantity of clinical and demographic metadata differed by source and by participant and was supplied without curation.

Each collaborating institution followed its own protocols to collect whole blood in K2EDTA tubes. For TCRbeta analysis, collaborator samples were shipped as frozen whole blood, as isolated PBMCs, or as DNA extracted from either sample type. The immunoSEQ Assay, a bias-controlled multiplex PCR, was used to amplify TCRbeta CDR3 regions from genomic DNA. For the original study's pipeline: Within the assay, amplification of reference gene primers was used to estimate how many nucleated cells each sample contained. Sequence reads were collapsed and filtered to measure the absolute abundance of every unique TCRbeta CDR3 rearrangement. For each sample, productive Simpson clonality was calculated as the square root of Simpson's diversity index across productive rearrangements. TCRdb holds this immuneACCESS table with in-frame rearrangements only. Some clones are missing; in checked studies, unresolved V genes explain under half, and the rest has no known cause. V, J and clone size are taken as reported in that table, and D and trimming were inferred from the DNA itself. This sample gives tens of thousands of clones in total; 80% to 90% of them show up just once. 11% of the sample belongs to the ten largest clones.

V loses 1 base at its end and J loses 8 bases; junction bases beyond the gene matches: 5. CDR1 and CDR2 are read off the germline V gene as MNHEY and SVGAGI. The CDR3 measures 14 amino acids from cysteine to phenylalanine. Only the CDR3 DNA is retained, 42 bases long and in frame from the first base. The chain links TRBV6-5 with TRBJ1-2; 9 nucleotides in the junction match TRBD1. Source material: peripheral blood. This sequence was found in a man at least 80 years old with acute or convalescent COVID-19. In nucleotide form, the sequence is TGTGCCAGCAGTTACTTGGGACAGGGAAACGGCTACACCTTC. It specifies CASSYLGQGNGYTF.